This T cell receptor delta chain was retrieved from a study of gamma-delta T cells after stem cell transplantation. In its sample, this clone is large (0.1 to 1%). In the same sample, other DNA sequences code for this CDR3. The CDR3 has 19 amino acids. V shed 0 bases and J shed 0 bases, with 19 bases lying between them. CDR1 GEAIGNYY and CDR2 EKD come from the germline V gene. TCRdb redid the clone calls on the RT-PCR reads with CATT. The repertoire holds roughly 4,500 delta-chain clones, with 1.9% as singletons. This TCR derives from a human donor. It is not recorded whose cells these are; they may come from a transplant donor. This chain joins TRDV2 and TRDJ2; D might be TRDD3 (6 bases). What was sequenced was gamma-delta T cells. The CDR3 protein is CACDTVGGEKATLTAQLFF. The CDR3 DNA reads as TGTGCCTGTGACACCGTGGGGGGGGAGAAAGCGACTTTGACAGCACAACTCTTCTTT.